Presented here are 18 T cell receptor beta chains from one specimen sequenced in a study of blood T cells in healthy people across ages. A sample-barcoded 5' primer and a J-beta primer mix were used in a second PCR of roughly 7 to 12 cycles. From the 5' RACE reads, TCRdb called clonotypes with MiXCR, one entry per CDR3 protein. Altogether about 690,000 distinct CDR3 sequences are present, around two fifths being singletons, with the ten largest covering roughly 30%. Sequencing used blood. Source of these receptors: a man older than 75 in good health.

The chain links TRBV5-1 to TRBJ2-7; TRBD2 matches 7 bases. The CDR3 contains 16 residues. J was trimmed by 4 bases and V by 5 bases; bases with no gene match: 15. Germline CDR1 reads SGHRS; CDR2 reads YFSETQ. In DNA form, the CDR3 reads TGCGCCAGCAGTATCCAGGGAGGGTTTTCTAGGTACGAGCAGTACTTC. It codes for CASSIQGGFSRYEQYF.

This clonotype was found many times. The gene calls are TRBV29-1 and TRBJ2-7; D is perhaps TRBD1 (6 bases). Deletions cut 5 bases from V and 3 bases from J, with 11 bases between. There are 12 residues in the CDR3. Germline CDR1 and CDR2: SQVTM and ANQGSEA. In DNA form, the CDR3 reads TGCAGCGTTCGACTACAGGGCTACGAGCAGTACTTC. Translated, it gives CSVRLQGYEQYF.

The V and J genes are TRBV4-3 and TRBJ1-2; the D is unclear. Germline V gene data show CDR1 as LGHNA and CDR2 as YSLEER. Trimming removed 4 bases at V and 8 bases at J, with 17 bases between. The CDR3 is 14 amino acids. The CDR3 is CASSPNPRLGGYTF. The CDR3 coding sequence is TGCGCCAGCAGCCCTAATCCAAGGTTGGGGGGCTACACCTTC.

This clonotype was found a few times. CDR3 in DNA: TGTGCCAGCAGCGACGGGGGACTCTATGGCTACACCTTC. Residues: CASSDGGLYGYTF. The V call is TRBV6-2 or TRBV6-3, the J call TRBJ1-2; possibly TRBD1 for D (5 bases). V was trimmed by 6 bases and J by 4 bases, leaving 12 bases between them. The CDR3 is 13 amino acids. Germline V gene lookup returns CDR1 MNHEY and CDR2 SVGEGT.

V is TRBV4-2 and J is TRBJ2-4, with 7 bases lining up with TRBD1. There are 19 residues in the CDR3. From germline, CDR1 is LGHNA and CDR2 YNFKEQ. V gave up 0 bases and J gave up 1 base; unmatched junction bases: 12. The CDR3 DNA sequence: TGTGCCAGCAGCCAAGACACCAATACAGGGGTCGGGGCCAAAAACATTCAGTACTTC. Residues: CASSQDTNTGVGAKNIQYF.

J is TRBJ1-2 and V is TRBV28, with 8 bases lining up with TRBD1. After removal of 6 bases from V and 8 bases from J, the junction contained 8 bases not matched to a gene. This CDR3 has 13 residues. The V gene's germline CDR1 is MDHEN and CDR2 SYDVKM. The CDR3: CASRPPTGAGYTF. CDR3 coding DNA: TGTGCCAGCAGACCCCCGACAGGGGCGGGCTACACCTTC.

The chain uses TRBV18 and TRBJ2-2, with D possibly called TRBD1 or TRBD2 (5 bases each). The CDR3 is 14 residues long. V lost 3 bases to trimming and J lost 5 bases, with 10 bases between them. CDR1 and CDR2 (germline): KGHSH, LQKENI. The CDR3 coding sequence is TGTGCCAGCTCACCGGGGGTCCGTACCGGGGAGCTGTTTTTT. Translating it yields CASSPGVRTGELFF. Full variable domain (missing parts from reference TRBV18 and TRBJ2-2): NAGVMQNPRHLVRRRGQEARLRCSPMKGHSHVYWYRQLPEEGLKFMVYLQKENIIDESGMPKERFSAEFPKEGPSILRIQQVVRGDSAAYFCASSPGVRTGELFFGEGSRLTVL.

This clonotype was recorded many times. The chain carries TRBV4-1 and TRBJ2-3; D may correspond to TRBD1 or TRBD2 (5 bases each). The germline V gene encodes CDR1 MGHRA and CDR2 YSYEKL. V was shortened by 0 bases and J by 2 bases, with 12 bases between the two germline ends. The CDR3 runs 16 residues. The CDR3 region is CASSQDSGASTDTQYF. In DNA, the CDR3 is TGCGCCAGCAGCCAAGATTCCGGGGCCTCCACAGATACGCAGTATTTT.

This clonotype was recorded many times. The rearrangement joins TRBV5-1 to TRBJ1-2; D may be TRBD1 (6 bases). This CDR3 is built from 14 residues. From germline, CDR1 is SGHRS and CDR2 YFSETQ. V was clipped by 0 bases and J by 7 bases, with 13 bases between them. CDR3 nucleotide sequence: TGCGCCAGCAGCTTGGAACAGGGTCAGGGTGGCTACACCTTC. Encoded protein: CASSLEQGQGGYTF.

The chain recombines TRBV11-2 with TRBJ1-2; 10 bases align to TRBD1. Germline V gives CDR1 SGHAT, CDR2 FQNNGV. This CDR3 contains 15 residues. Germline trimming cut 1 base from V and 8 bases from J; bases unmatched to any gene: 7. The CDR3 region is CASSLATTGGLGYTF. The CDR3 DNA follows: TGTGCCAGCAGCTTAGCGACGACAGGGGGCTTGGGCTACACCTTC.

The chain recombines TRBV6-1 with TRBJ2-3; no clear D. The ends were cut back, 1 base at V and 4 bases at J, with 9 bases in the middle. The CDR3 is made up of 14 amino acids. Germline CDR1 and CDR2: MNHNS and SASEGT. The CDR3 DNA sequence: TGTGCCAGCAGTGAAGAGGGTTTAGCAGATACGCAGTATTTT. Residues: CASSEEGLADTQYF.

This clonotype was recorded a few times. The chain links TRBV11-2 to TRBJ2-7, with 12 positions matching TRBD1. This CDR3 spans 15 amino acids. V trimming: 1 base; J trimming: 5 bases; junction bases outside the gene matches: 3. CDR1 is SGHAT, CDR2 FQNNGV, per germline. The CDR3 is CASSLAGQGAHEQYF. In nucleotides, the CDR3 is TGTGCCAGCAGCTTAGCGGGACAGGGGGCCCACGAGCAGTACTTC.

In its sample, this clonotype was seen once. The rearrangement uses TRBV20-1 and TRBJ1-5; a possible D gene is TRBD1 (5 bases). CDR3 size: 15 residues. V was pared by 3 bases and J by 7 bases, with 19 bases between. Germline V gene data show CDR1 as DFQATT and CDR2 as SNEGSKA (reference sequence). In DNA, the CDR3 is TGCAGTGCTAGGGCCGGGACGCCGGATCGGCAGCCCCAGCATTTT. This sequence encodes CSARAGTPDRQPQHF.

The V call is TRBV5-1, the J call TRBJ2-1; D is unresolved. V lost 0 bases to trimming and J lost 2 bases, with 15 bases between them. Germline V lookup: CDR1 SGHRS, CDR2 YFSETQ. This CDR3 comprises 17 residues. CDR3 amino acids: CASSLEVPLSPYNEQFF. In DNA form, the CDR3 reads TGCGCCAGCAGCTTGGAGGTCCCGCTATCCCCCTACAATGAGCAGTTCTTC. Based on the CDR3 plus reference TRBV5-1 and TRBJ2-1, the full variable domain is KAGVTQTPRYLIKTRGQQVTLSCSPISGHRSVSWYQQTPGQGLQFLFEYFSETQRNKGNFPGRFSGRQFSNSRSEMNVSTLELGDSALYLCASSLEVPLSPYNEQFFGPGTRLTVL.

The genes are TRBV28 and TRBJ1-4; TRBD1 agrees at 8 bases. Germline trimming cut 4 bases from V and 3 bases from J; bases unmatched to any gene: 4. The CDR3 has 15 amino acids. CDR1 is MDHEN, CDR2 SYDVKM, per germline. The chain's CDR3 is CASSYDRGSNEKLFF. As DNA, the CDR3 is TGTGCCAGCAGTTACGACAGGGGATCTAATGAAAAACTGTTTTTT.

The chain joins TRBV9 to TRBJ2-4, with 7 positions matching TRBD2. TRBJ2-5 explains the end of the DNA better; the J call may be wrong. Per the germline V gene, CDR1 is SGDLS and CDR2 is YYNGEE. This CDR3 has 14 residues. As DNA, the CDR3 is TGTGCCAGCAGCTTCCGGACTAGTAGCGAGACCCAGTACTTC. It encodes CASSFRTSSETQYF.

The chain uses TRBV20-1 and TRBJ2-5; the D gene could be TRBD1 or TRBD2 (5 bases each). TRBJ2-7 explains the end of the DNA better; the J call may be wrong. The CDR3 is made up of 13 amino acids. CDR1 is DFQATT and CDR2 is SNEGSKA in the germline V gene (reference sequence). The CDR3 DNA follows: TGCAGTGCTAGCCCAGGGAGAACCTACGAGCAGTACTTC. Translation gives CSASPGRTYEQYF.

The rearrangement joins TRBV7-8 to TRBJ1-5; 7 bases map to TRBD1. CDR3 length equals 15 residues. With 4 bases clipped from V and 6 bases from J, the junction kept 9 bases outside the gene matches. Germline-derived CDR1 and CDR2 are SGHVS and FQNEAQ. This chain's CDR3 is CASSSRTGGFQPQHF. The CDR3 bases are TGTGCCAGCAGCTCACGGACAGGAGGCTTTCAGCCCCAGCATTTT.